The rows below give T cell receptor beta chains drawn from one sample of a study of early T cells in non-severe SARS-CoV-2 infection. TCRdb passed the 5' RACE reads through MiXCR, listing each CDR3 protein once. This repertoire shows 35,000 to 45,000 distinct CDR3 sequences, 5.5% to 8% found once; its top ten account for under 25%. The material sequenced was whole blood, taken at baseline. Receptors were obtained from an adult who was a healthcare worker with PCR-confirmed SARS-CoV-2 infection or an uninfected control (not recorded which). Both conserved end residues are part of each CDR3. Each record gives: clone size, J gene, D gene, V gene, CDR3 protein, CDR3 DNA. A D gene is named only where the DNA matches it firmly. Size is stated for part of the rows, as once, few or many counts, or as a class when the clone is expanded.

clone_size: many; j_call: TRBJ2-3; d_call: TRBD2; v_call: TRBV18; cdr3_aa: CASSSTVTSGGLTDTQYF; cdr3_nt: TGTGCCAGCTCATCTACGGTCACTAGCGGAGGCCTCACAGATACGCAGTATTTT
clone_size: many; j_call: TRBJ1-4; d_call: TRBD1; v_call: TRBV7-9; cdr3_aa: CASSTSPTGGREKLFF; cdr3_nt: TGTGCCAGCAGCACTTCGCCTACAGGGGGCCGAGAAAAACTGTTTTTT
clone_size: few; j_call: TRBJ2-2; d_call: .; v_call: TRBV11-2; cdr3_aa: CASSLGGYTGELFF; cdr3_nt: TGTGCCAGCAGCTTGGGGGGATACACCGGGGAGCTGTTTTTT
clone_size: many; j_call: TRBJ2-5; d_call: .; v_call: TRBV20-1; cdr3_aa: CSAEDYQETQYF; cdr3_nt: TGCAGTGCTGAGGACTACCAAGAGACCCAGTACTTC
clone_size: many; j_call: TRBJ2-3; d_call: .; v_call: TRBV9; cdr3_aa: CASSRTGASTDTQYF; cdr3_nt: TGTGCCAGCAGCAGGACGGGGGCTAGCACAGATACGCAGTATTTT
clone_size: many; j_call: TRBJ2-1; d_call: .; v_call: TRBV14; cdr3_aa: CASSQDVRRGRRYNEQFF; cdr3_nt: TGTGCCAGCAGCCAAGACGTCAGGCGGGGCCGCCGTTACAATGAGCAGTTCTTC
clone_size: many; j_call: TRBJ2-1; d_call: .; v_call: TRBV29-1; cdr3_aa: CSFAKSHEQFF; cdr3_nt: TGCAGCTTTGCGAAGTCCCATGAGCAGTTCTTC
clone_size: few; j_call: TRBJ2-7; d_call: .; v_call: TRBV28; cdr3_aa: CASSFRSGDSYEQYF; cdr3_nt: TGTGCCAGCAGTTTTAGGTCGGGGGACTCCTACGAGCAGTACTTC
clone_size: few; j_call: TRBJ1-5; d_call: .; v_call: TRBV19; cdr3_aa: CASSIDGVQSNQLQHF; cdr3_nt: TGTGCCAGTAGTATAGATGGGGTACAGAGTAATCAGCTCCAGCATTTT
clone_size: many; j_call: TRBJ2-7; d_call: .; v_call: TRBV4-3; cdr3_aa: CASSQADDRKFEEQYF; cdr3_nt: TGCGCCAGCAGCCAAGCCGACGACAGAAAGTTCGAGGAGCAGTACTTC
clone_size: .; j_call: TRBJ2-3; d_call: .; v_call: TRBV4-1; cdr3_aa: CASSQDSTRSSTDTQYF; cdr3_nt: TGCGCCAGCAGCCAAGACTCCACAAGAAGTAGCACAGATACGCAGTATTTT
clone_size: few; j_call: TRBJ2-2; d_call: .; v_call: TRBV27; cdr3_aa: CASSLSRGSAGELFF; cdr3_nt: TGTGCCAGCAGTTTATCGAGGGGATCGGCCGGGGAGCTGTTTTTT
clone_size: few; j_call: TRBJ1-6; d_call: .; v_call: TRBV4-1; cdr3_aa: CASSQDERGVSSYNSPLHF; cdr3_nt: TGCGCCAGCAGCCAAGACGAAAGGGGCGTAAGCTCCTATAATTCACCCCTCCACTTT
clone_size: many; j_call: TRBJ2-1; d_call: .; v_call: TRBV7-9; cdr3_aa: CASSSPGGGVMLNEQFF; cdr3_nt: TGTGCCAGCAGCTCGCCGGGGGGCGGCGTGATGTTGAATGAGCAGTTCTTC
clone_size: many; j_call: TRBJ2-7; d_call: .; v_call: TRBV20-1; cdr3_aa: CSARDKYRVYEQYF; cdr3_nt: TGCAGTGCTAGAGATAAATACAGGGTCTACGAGCAGTACTTC
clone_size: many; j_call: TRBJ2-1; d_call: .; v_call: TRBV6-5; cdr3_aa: CASSYLGRGSNEQFF; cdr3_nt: TGTGCCAGCAGTTACCTTGGTCGAGGCAGCAATGAGCAGTTCTTC
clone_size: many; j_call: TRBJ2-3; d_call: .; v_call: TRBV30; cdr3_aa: CAWSVGGTDTQYF; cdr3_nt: TGTGCCTGGAGTGTAGGGGGCACAGATACGCAGTATTTT
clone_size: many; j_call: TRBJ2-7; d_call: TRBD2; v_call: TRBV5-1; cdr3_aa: CASTKDSGGSSYEQYF; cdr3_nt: TGCGCCAGCACCAAGGACTCGGGAGGCAGCTCCTACGAGCAGTACTTC
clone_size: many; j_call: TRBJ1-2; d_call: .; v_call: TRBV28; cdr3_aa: CASRGVVYGYTF; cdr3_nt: TGTGCCAGCAGGGGGGTCGTGTATGGCTACACCTTC
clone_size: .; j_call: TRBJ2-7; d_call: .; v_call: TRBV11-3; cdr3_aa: CASSFGQENEQYF; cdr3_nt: TGTGCCAGCAGCTTCGGGCAAGAGAACGAGCAGTACTTC
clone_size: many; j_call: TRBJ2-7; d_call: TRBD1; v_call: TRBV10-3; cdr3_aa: CAIREGVGTGSYEQYF; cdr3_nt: TGTGCCATCAGGGAAGGAGTAGGGACAGGCTCCTACGAGCAGTACTTC
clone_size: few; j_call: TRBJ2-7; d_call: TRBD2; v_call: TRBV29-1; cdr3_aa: CSVEREGYEQYF; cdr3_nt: TGCAGCGTTGAGCGGGAGGGGTACGAGCAGTACTTC
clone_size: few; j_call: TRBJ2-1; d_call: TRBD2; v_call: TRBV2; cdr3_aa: CASNGEWLAGYNEQFF; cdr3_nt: TGTGCCAGCAACGGGGAATGGCTAGCGGGATACAATGAGCAGTTCTTC
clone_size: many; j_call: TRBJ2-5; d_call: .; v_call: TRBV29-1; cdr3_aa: CSVTGSQLETQYF; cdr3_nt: TGCAGCGTGACGGGCTCACAGCTGGAGACCCAGTACTTC
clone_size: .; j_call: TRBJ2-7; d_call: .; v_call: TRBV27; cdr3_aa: CASSLSYTYEQYF; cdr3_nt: TGTGCCAGCAGTTTATCGTACACTTACGAGCAGTACTTC
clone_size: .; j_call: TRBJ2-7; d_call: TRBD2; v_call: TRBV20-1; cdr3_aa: CSASKAGGPYEQYF; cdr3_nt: TGCAGTGCTAGTAAGGCGGGAGGTCCCTACGAGCAGTACTTC
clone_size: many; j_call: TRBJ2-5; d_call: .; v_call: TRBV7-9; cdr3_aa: CASSLGGKETQYF; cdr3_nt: TGTGCCAGCAGCTTGGGGGGCAAGGAGACCCAGTACTTC
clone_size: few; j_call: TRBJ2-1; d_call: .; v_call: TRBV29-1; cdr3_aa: CSASPDPQFF; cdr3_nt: TGCAGCGCTTCTCCCGACCCACAGTTCTTC
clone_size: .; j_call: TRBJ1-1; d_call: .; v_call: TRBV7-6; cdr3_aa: CASSGLKGNTEAFF; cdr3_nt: TGTGCCAGCAGCGGGTTGAAGGGGAACACTGAAGCTTTCTTT
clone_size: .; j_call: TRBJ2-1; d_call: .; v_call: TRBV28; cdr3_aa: CANRTPWQYNEQFF; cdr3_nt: TGTGCCAACAGGACCCCCTGGCAGTACAATGAGCAGTTCTTC
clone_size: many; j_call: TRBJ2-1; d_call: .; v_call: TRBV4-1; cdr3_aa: CASSPSERLLPNEQFF; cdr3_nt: TGCGCCAGCAGCCCTAGTGAGCGCCTCTTACCCAATGAGCAGTTCTTC
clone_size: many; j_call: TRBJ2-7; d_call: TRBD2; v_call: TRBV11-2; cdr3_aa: CASTRTSGIREQYF; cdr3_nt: TGTGCCAGCACTAGGACTAGCGGGATCCGCGAGCAGTACTTC
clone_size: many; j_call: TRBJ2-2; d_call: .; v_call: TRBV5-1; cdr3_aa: CASSPAGDRTGELFF; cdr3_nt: TGCGCCAGCAGCCCCGCAGGGGATCGCACCGGGGAGCTGTTTTTT
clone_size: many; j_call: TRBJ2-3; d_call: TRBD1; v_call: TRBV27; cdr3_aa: CASSSRWDRVGDTQYF; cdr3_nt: TGTGCCAGCAGTTCGCGATGGGACAGGGTTGGAGATACGCAGTATTTT
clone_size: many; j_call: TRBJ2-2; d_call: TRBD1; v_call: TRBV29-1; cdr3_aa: CSVLTGGTGELFF; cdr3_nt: TGCAGCGTGCTTACAGGGGGCACCGGGGAGCTGTTTTTT
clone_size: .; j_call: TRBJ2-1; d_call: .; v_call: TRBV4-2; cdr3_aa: CASSPVGRNEQFF; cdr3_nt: TGTGCCAGCAGCCCGGTAGGGAGAAATGAGCAGTTCTTC
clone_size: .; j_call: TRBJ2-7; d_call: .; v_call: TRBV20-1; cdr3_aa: CSTTDRFYEQYF; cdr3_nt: TGCAGTACTACTGACAGGTTCTACGAGCAGTACTTC
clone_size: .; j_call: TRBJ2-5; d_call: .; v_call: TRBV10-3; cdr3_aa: CAISEHDLLIETQYF; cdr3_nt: TGTGCCATCAGTGAACACGATCTCCTTATAGAGACCCAGTACTTC
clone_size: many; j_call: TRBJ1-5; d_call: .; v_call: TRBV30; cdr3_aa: CAWSAGQLPQPQHF; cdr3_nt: TGTGCCTGGAGTGCTGGACAGCTGCCTCAGCCCCAGCATTTT
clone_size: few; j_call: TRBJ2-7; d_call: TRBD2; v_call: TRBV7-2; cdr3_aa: CASSLAKVGLAVYEQYF; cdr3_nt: TGTGCCAGCAGCTTAGCGAAGGTGGGACTAGCGGTTTACGAGCAGTACTTC
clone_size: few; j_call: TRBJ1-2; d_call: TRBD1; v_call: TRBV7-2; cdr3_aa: CASSLSWDRVFYGYTF; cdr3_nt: TGTGCCAGCAGCTTGTCGTGGGACAGGGTATTTTATGGCTACACCTTC
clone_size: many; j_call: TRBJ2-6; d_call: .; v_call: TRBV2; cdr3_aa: CASSGLGAGANVLTF; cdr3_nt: TGTGCCAGCAGTGGTTTGGGGGCTGGGGCCAACGTCCTGACTTTC
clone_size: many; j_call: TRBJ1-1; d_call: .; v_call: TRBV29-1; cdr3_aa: CRVDPLVNTEAFF; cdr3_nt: TGCAGGGTAGACCCCCTTGTGAACACTGAAGCTTTCTTT
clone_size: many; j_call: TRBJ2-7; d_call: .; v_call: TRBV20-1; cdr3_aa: CSARDDQGGKGYEQYF; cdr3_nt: TGCAGTGCTAGAGATGACCAGGGCGGGAAGGGGTACGAGCAGTACTTC
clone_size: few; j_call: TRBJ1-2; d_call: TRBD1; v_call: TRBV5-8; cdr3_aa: CAGGTGDPSYGYTF; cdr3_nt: TGTGCCGGGGGAACAGGGGATCCTTCCTATGGCTACACCTTC
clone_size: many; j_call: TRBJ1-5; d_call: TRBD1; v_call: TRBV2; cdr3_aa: CASSEDRQVQPQHF; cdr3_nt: TGTGCCAGCAGTGAGGACAGGCAAGTCCAGCCCCAGCATTTT
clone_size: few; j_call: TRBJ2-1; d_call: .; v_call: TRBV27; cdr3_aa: CASQPGPDLNEQFF; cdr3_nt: TGTGCCAGCCAACCCGGACCCGACCTCAATGAGCAGTTCTTC
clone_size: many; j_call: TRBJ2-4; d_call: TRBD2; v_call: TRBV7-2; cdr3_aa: CASRSRLAGGIQYF; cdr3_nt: TGTGCCAGCAGGTCCAGACTAGCGGGGGGAATTCAGTACTTC
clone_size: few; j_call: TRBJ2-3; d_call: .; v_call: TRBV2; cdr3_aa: CASSLITDTQYF; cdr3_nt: TGTGCCAGCAGTCTGATCACAGATACGCAGTATTTT